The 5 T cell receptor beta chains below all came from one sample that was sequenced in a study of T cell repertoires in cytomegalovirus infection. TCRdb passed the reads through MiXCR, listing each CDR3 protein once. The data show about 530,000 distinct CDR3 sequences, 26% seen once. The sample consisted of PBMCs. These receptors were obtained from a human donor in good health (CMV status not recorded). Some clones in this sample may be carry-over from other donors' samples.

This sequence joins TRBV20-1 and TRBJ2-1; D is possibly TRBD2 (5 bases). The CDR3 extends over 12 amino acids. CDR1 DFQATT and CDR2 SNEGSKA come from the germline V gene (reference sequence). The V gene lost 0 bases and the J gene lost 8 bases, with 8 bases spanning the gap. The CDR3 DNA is TGCAGTGCTAGAGAGGGAGTTGATGAGCAGTTCTTC. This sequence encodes CSAREGVDEQFF.

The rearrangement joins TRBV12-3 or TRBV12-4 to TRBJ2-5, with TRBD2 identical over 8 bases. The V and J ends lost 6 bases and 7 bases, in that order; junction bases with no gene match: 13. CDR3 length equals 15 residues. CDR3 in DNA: TGTGCCAGCAGAGAGCGGGAGTCCCAGAGCGGGACCCAGTACTTC. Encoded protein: CASRERESQSGTQYF.

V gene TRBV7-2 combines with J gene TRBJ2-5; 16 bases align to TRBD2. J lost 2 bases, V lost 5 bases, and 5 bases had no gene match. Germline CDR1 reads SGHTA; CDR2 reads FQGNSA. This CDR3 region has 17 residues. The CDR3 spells CASSLGLAGGAQETQYF. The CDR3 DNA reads TGTGCCAGCAGCCTGGGACTAGCGGGAGGGGCACAAGAGACCCAGTACTTC.

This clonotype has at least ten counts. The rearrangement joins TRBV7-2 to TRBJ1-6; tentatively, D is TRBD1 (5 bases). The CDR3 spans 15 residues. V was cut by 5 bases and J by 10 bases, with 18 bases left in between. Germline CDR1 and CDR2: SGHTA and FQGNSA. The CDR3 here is CASSPGGARGSPLHF. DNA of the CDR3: TGTGCCAGCAGCCCCGGGGGAGCTCGGGGCTCACCCCTCCACTTT.

Here the CDR3 DNA reads TGTGCCAGCAGCATGGGACGGCAGAACACTGAAGCTTTCTTT. It codes for CASSMGRQNTEAFF. This chain links TRBV12-3 or TRBV12-4 with TRBJ1-1; D may be TRBD1 (5 bases). Between the trimmed V and J ends, which lost 6 bases and 1 base, there was a span of 12 bases. The length of the CDR3 is 14 residues.